This T cell receptor (beta chain) was captured by sequencing in a study of blood T cell repertoires in COVID-19. Study in general: Donors in the United States, Italy and Spain gave samples during acute or convalescent COVID-19. In each case, the material was cDNA or gDNA derived from T cells, B-cell-depleted T cells, or PBMCs.

The germline V and J ends were trimmed by 1 base and 5 bases, with 6 bases remaining between them. The germline CDR1 and CDR2 sequences are SGHVS and FQNEAQ. CDR3 length: 13 amino acids. This table comes from immunoSEQ multiplex PCR, and its TCRdb copy is limited to in-frame clones, with some not included. The table records a few hundred thousand clones, under 90% of them present only once. The chain is built from TRBV7-8 and TRBJ1-5, with no clear D. The TCR originated in a woman in her late teens or twenties with acute or convalescent COVID-19. The material sequenced was peripheral blood. The CDR3 sequence is CASSLGGHQPQHF. In nucleotides, the CDR3 is TGTGCCAGCAGCTTAGGCGGCCATCAGCCCCAGCATTTT.